This entry lists 9 T cell receptor beta chains sequenced from one sample in a study of blood T cells in healthy people across ages. Primers used in a second PCR of about 7 to 12 cycles were a sample-barcoded 5' primer and a J-beta primer mix. In TCRdb, the 5' RACE reads were re-called with MiXCR into one record per CDR3 protein. The sample lists more than 1 million distinct CDR3 sequences; more than 40% were seen once. Sequenced input: blood. The receptors come from a woman aged 55 to 70 in good health.

This clonotype was observed a handful of times. The chain carries TRBV20-1 and TRBJ1-6; no definite D call. The CDR3 totals 17 residues. CDR1 and CDR2 from the germline V gene are DFQATT and SNEGSKA (reference sequence). The germline V and J ends were trimmed by 3 bases and 0 bases, with 15 bases remaining between them. As DNA, the CDR3 is TGCAGTGCTAGTCCGCTCATAGGGAGCTCCTATAATTCACCCCTCCACTTT. This gives the protein CSASPLIGSSYNSPLHF.

V is TRBV9 and J is TRBJ2-5; D is perhaps TRBD2 (6 bases). Germline assignment: CDR1 SGDLS and CDR2 YYNGEE. CDR3 length: 15 amino acids. V dropped 3 bases and J dropped 5 bases, with 17 bases sitting between them. The CDR3 protein is CASSGGLDPGETQYF. The CDR3, as DNA: TGTGCCAGCAGCGGGGGACTGGACCCAGGGGAGACCCAGTACTTC.

This clonotype was observed a handful of times. V gene TRBV27 combines with J gene TRBJ2-1; D remains ambiguous. V lost 2 bases and J 2 bases, leaving 4 bases between the germline ends. The CDR3 runs 13 residues. CDR1 is MNHEY and CDR2 is SMNVEV in the germline V gene (reference sequence). In DNA, the CDR3 is TGTGCCAGCAGTTTAAACACCTACAATGAGCAGTTCTTC. It translates to CASSLNTYNEQFF.

This clonotype was seen once. V usage is TRBV11-3 and J usage is TRBJ2-1; D is uncertain. The CDR3 is made up of 16 amino acids. In germline, CDR1 is SGHNT, CDR2 YENEEA. Trimming cost V 1 base and J 6 bases, with 16 bases left between them. The CDR3 protein is CASSLGGRWRSNEQFF. The DNA for the CDR3 is TGTGCCAGCAGCTTAGGCGGTCGATGGAGATCCAATGAGCAGTTCTTC. Full variable domain (missing parts from reference TRBV11-3 and TRBJ2-1): EAGVVQSPRYKIIEKKQPVAFWCNPISGHNTLYWYLQNLGQGPELLIRYENEEAVDDSQLPKDRFSAERLKGVDSTLKIQPAELGDSAVYLCASSLGGRWRSNEQFFGPGTRLTVL.

The V gene is TRBV7-8, the J gene TRBJ1-2, with 11 bases lining up with TRBD1. The germline V gene has CDR1 SGHVS and CDR2 FQNEAQ. Trimming took 5 bases from V and 3 from J; bases not matched to a gene: 17. The length of the CDR3 is 19 residues. CDR3 residues: CASSTTIGTGGPYDYGYTF. The CDR3 DNA sequence: TGTGCCAGCAGCACGACTATCGGGACAGGGGGGCCATACGACTATGGCTACACCTTC.

Comments on this clonotype: Sequence at one end of the junction differs from germline and may be a read error. The rearrangement uses TRBV11-2 and TRBJ2-5; tentatively, D is TRBD2 (6 bases). The CDR3 totals 17 residues. The germline V gene encodes CDR1 SGHAT and CDR2 FQNNGV. The CDR3 region has the DNA TGTGCCGGCAGCCTCCGTGCGGGAAATTACCTCCAAGAGACCCAGTACTTC. Its translation is CAGSLRAGNYLQETQYF.

The sample holds a few counts of this clonotype. The V call is TRBV19, the J call TRBJ2-1; 9 nucleotides agree with TRBD2. The J call may not be correct, given that the DNA end is closer to TRBJ2-7. The CDR3 is 17 amino acids. Germline values: CDR1 LNHDA, CDR2 SQIVND (reference sequence). CDR3 residues: CASSKLAGVQLYNEQYF. The CDR3 bases are TGTGCCAGTAGTAAACTAGCGGGCGTGCAACTCTACAATGAGCAGTACTTC.

The rearrangement joins TRBV12-3 or TRBV12-4 to TRBJ2-7; 10 positions agree with TRBD1. The tail of the sequence fits TRBJ2-5 better, so the J call may be wrong. This CDR3 spans 14 amino acids. The CDR3 loop reads CASSSGTGVGTQYF. The CDR3 region has the DNA TGTGCCAGCAGTTCCGGGACAGGGGTCGGGACCCAGTACTTC.

The chain has TRBV27 and TRBJ1-5; D unclear. The germline gives CDR1 MNHEY, CDR2 SMNVEV (reference sequence). The CDR3 consists of 13 residues. The V end was cut by 6 bases, the J end by 2 bases, with 8 bases between. The CDR3 bases are TGTGCCAGCAGGCCCCCGGGCAATCAGCCCCAGCATTTT. Its translation: CASRPPGNQPQHF.